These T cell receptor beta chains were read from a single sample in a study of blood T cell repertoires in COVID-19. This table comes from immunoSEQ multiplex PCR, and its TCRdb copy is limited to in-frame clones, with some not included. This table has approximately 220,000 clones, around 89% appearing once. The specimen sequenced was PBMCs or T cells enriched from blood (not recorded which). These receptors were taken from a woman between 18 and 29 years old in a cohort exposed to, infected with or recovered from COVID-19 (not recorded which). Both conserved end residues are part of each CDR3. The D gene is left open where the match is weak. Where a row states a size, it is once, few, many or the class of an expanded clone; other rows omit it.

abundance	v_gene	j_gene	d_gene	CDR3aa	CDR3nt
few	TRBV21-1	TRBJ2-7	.	CASSKASGAFYEQYF	TGTGCCAGCAGCAAAGCTTCGGGAGCCTTTTACGAGCAGTACTTC
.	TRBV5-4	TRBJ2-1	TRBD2	CASSPLTSGRSYNEQFF	TGTGCCAGCAGCCCCCTAACTAGCGGGAGGTCCTACAATGAGCAGTTCTTC
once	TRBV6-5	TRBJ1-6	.	CASSYRGRAGSPLHF	TGTGCCAGCAGTTACCGGGGTAGGGCTGGATCACCCCTCCACTTT
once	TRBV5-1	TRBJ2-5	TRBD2	CASSFWTSGRVGETQYF	TGCGCCAGCAGCTTTTGGACTAGCGGGAGGGTAGGTGAGACCCAGTACTTC
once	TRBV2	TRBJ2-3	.	CASSDDWAGTDTQYF	TGTGCCAGCAGTGATGATTGGGCCGGCACAGATACGCAGTATTTT
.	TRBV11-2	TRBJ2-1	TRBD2	CASSWEGYLFSSYNEQFF	TGTGCCAGCAGTTGGGAGGGCTATCTTTTCAGCTCCTACAATGAGCAGTTCTTC
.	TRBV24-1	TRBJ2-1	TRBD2	CATSDSLAGGWNEQFF	TGTGCCACCAGTGACTCCCTAGCGGGGGGATGGAATGAGCAGTTCTTC
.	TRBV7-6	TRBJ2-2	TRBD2	CASSLAVAGGSAGELFF	TGTGCCAGCAGCTTAGCTGTAGCGGGAGGGAGCGCCGGGGAGCTGTTTTTT
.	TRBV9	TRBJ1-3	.	CASSAGTSGNTIYF	TGTGCCAGCAGCGCCGGGACATCAGGAAACACCATATATTTT
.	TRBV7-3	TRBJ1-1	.	CASSLSVNTEAFF	TGTGCCAGCAGCTTATCGGTGAACACTGAAGCTTTCTTT
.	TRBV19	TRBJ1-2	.	CASKKGWDGYTF	TGTGCCAGTAAAAAGGGGTGGGATGGCTACACCTTC
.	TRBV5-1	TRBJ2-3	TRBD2	CASTRGLAGGSTDTQYF	TGCGCCAGCACTAGGGGACTAGCGGGGGGAAGCACAGATACGCAGTATTTT
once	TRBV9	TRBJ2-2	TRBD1	CASSVTGDTGELFF	TGTGCCAGCAGCGTAACAGGGGACACCGGGGAGCTGTTTTTT